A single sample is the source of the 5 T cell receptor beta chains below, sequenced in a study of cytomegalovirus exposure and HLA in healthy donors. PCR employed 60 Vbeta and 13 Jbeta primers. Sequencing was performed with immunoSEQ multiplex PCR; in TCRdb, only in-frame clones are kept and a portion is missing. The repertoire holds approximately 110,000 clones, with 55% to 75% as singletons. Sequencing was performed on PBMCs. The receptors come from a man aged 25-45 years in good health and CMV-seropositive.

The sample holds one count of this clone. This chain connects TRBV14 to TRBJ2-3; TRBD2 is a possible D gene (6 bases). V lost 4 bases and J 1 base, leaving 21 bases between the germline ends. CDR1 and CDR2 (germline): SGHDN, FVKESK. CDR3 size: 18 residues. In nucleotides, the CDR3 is TGTGCCAGCAGCCGAGAGACTCTAGCGCTAAGGGGCACAGATACGCAGTATTTT. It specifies CASSRETLALRGTDTQYF.

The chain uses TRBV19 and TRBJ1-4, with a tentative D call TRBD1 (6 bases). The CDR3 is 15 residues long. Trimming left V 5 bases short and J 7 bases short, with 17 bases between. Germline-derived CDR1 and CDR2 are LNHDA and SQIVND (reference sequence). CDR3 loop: CASSSGTRWAEKLFF. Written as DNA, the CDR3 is TGTGCCAGTAGTTCCGGGACAAGGTGGGCTGAAAAACTGTTTTTT.

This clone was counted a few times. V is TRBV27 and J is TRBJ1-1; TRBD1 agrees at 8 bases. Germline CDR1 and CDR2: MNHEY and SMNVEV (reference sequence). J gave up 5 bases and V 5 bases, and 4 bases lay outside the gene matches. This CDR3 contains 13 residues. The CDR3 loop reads CASSPTGGTEAFF. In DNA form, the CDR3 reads TGTGCCAGCAGTCCCACAGGGGGTACTGAAGCTTTCTTT.

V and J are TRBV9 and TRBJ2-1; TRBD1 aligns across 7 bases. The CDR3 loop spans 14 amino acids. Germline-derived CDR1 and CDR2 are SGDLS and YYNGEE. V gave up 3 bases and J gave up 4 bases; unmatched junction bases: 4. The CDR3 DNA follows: TGTGCCAGCAGCGGCGGACAGGCTTACAATGAGCAGTTCTTC. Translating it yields CASSGGQAYNEQFF.

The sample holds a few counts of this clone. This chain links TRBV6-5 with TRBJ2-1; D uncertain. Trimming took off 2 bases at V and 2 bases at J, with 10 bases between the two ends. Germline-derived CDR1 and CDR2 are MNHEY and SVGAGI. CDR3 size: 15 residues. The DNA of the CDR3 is TGTGCCAGCAGTTACGCGGATGCCCCCTACAATGAGCAGTTCTTC. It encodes CASSYADAPYNEQFF.